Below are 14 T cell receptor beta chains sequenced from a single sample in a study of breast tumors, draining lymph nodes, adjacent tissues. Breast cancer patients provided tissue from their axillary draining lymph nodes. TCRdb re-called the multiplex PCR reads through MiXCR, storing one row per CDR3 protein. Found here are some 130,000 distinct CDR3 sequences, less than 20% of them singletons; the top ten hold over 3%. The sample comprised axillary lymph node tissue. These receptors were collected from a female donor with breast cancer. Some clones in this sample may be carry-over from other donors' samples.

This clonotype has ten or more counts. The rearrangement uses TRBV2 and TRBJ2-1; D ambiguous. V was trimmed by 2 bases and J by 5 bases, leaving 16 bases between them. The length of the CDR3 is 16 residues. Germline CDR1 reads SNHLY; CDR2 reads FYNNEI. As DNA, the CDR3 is TGTGCCAGCAGTGAACTGCAGTCGTCGACTGACAATGAGCAGTTCTTC. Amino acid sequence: CASSELQSSTDNEQFF.

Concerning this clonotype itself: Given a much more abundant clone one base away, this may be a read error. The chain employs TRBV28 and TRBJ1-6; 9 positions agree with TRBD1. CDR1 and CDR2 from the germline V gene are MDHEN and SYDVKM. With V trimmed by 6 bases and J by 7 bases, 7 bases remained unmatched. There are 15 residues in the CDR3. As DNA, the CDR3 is TGTGCCAGCAGGAGACAGGGGGTAGGAAATTCACCCCTCCACTTT. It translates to CASRRQGVGNSPLHF. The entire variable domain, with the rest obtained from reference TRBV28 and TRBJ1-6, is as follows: DVKVTQSSRYLVKRTGEKVFLECVQDMDHENMFWYRQDPGLGLRLIYFSYDVKMKEKGDIPEGYSVSREKKERFSLILESASTNQTSMYLCASRRQGVGNSPLHFGNGTRLTVT.

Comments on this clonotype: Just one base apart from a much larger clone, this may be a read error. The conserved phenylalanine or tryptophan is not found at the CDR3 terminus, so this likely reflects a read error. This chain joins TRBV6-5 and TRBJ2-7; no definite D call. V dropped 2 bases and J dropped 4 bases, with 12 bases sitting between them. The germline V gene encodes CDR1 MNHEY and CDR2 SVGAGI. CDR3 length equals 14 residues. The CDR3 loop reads CASSYGPGTYEQYL. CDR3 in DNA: TGTGCCAGCAGTTACGGACCAGGTACTTACGAGCAGTACCTC.

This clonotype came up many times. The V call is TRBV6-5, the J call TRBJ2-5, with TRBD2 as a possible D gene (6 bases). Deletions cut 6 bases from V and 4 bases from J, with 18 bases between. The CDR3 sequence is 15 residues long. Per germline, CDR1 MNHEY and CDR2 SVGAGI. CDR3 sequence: CASSKNGLATETQYF. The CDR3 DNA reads TGTGCCAGCAGCAAAAACGGGCTAGCGACAGAGACCCAGTACTTC.

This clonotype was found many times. Written as DNA, the CDR3 is TGCAGTGCTCAAAACCAGGGGGCGTATAATCAGCCCCAGCATTTT. It translates to CSAQNQGAYNQPQHF. This chain joins TRBV20-1 and TRBJ1-5, with 8 bases that match TRBD1. Germline V gene data show CDR1 as DFQATT and CDR2 as SNEGSKA (reference sequence). The CDR3 is 15 amino acids. Trimming removed 5 bases from V and 4 bases from J; junction bases left unmatched: 10.

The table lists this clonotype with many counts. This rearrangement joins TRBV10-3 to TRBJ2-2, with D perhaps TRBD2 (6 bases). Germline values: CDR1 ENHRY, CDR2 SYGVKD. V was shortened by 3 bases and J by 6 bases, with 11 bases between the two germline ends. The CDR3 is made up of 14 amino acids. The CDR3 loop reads CAISEGGGPGELFF. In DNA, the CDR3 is TGTGCCATCAGTGAAGGTGGAGGGCCCGGGGAGCTGTTTTTT.

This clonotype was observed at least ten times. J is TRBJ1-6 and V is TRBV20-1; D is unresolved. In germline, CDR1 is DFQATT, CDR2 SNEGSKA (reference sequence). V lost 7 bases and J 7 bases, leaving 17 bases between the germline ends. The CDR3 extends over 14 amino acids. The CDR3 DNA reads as TGCAGTGGTGGGGTGGCAGTTGAGAATTCACCCCTCCACTTT. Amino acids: CSGGVAVENSPLHF.

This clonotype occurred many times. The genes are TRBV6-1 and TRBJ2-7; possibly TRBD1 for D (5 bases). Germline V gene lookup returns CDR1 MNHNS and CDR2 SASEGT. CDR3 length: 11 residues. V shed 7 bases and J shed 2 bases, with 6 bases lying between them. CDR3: CASKQAYEQYF. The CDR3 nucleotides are TGTGCCAGCAAACAGGCCTACGAGCAGTACTTC.

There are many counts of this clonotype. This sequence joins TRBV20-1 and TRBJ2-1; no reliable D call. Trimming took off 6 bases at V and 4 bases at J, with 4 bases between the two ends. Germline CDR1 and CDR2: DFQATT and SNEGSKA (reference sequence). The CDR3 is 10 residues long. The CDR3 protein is CSAIYNEQFF. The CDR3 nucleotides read TGCAGTGCAATTTACAATGAGCAGTTCTTC.

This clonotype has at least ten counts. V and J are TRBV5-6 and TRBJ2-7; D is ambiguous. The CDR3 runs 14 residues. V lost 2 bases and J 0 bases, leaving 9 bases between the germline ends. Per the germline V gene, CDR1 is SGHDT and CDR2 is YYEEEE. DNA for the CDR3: TGTGCCAGCAGCTTAACGGTAAGCTCCTACGAGCAGTACTTC. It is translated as CASSLTVSSYEQYF.

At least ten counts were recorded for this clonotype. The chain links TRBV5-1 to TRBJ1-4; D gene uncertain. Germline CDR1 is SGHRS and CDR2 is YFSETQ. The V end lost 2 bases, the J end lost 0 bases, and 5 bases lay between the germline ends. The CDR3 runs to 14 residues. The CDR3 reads CASSLHPTNEKLFF. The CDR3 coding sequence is TGCGCCAGCAGCTTACATCCAACTAATGAAAAACTGTTTTTT.

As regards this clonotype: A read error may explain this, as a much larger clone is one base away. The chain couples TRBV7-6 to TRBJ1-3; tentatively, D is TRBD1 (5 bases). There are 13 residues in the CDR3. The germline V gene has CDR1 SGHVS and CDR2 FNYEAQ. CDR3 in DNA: TGTGCCAGCGGCTTAGACGAACAGGACACCATATATTTT. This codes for CASGLDEQDTIYF.

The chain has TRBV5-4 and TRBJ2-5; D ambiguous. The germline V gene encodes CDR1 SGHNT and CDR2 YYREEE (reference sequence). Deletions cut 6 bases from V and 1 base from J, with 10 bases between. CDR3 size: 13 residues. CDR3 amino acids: CASNFRPQETQYF. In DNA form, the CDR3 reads TGTGCCAGCAACTTCCGACCCCAAGAGACCCAGTACTTC. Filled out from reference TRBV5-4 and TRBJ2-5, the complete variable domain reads ETGVTQSPTHLIKTRGQQVTLRCSSQSGHNTVSWYQQALGQGPQFIFQYYREEENGRGNFPPRFSGLQFPNYSSELNVNALELDDSALYLCASNFRPQETQYFGPGTRLLVL.

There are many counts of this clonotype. The CDR3 is CASSQDGTGNSPLHF. The CDR3 DNA reads as TGCGCCAGCAGCCAAGACGGGACAGGGAATTCACCCCTCCACTTT. This sequence joins TRBV4-1 and TRBJ1-6; 9 bases match TRBD1. CDR1 is MGHRA, CDR2 YSYEKL, per germline. With 0 bases clipped from V and 7 bases from J, the junction kept 1 base outside the gene matches. The CDR3 extends over 15 amino acids.